The clone carrying this T cell receptor (beta chain) was seen repeatedly, ten times or more. From germline, CDR1 is PRHDT and CDR2 FYEKMQ (reference sequence). With 3 bases clipped from V and 2 bases from J, the junction kept 8 bases outside the gene matches. This CDR3 is 17 amino acids long. Using immunoSEQ multiplex PCR, the repertoire was profiled, and TCRdb retains in-frame clones only, with some absent. The sample yields 150,000 to 200,000 clones, approximately 80% seen once. The data derive from a study of blood T cell repertoires in COVID-19. Participant-reported clinical history was the basis for cohort assignment.

The sequence came from a woman aged 55-69 years who had recovered from COVID-19. Sequencing used PBMCs or T cells enriched from blood (not recorded which). The chain employs TRBV13 and TRBJ2-3; 10 bases match TRBD1. CDR3 protein: CASSFTEDRGDTDTQYF. As DNA, the CDR3 is TGTGCCAGCAGCTTTACGGAGGACAGGGGGGACACAGATACGCAGTATTTT.